The 28 T cell receptor beta chains below were found in one sample sequenced in a study of shared clonotypes between healthy human individuals. Measured with immunoSEQ multiplex PCR; TCRdb has only the in-frame clones, and not every one. The data contain roughly 2 million clones, approximately 94% of them seen just once; the ten biggest clones take up 0.85% to 1.3%. Selected positively for CCR7 and CD45RO-negative, naive CD8 cells excluded terminally differentiated effector memory CD45RA+ cells. Sequencing was performed on naive CD8+ T cells sorted from blood. The receptors were gathered from a man between 18 and 29 years old in good health.

This clone was seen a single time. The chain couples TRBV6-5 to TRBJ1-1; D not certain. V lost 5 bases and J lost 0, with 10 bases in between. The CDR3 sequence is 14 residues long. Germline lookup yields CDR1 MNHEY and CDR2 SVGAGI. The CDR3 here is CASSVMRVNTEAFF. As DNA, the CDR3 is TGTGCCAGCAGTGTTATGAGGGTGAACACTGAAGCTTTCTTT.

The chain carries TRBV9 and TRBJ2-7; D tentatively fits TRBD1 or TRBD2 (6 bases each). From germline, CDR1 is SGDLS and CDR2 YYNGEE. Trimming removed 0 bases at V and 2 bases at J, with 15 bases between. The CDR3 consists of 16 residues. The CDR3 loop is CASSVDGGLSPYEQYF. The CDR3 coding sequence is TGTGCCAGCAGCGTAGACGGGGGCCTAAGTCCCTACGAGCAGTACTTC.

The chain is built from TRBV19 and TRBJ1-1; D not certain. Germline V gene data show CDR1 as LNHDA and CDR2 as SQIVND (reference sequence). Trimming pared 7 bases from V and 4 bases from J, leaving 16 bases between. The CDR3 is 14 amino acids. The CDR3 here is CASTLMGGITEAFF. In nucleotides, the CDR3 is TGTGCCAGTACCCTGATGGGAGGGATCACTGAAGCTTTCTTT. Filled out from reference TRBV19 and TRBJ1-1, the complete variable domain reads DGGITQSPKYLFRKEGQNVTLSCEQNLNHDAMYWYRQDPGQGLRLIYYSQIVNDFQKGDIAEGYSVSREKKESFPLTVTSAQKNPTAFYLCASTLMGGITEAFFGQGTRLTVV.

The gene calls are TRBV11-2 and TRBJ2-2; D not certain. The CDR3 totals 15 residues. Germline assignment: CDR1 SGHAT and CDR2 FQNNGV. V lost 4 bases to trimming and J lost 0 bases, with 9 bases between them. This CDR3 is CASSYVAANTGELFF. The DNA for the CDR3 is TGTGCCAGCAGCTATGTCGCGGCGAACACCGGGGAGCTGTTTTTT. Complete variable domain (other parts from reference TRBV11-2 and TRBJ2-2): EAGVAQSPRYKIIEKRQSVAFWCNPISGHATLYWYQQILGQGPKLLIQFQNNGVVDDSQLPKDRFSAERLKGVDSTLKIQPAKLEDSAVYLCASSYVAANTGELFFGEGSRLTVL.

V and J are TRBV11-1 and TRBJ1-1; 7 bases map to TRBD1. The CDR3 runs 12 residues. J lost 11 bases, V lost 3 bases, and 6 bases had no gene match. Germline lookup yields CDR1 SGHAT and CDR2 FQDESV (reference sequence). The CDR3 DNA reads TGTGCCAGCAGCTTGGGAGGGACAGATGCTTTCTTT. This codes for CASSLGGTDAFF.

The chain joins TRBV29-1 to TRBJ2-3; TRBD2 aligns across 9 bases. Germline lookup yields CDR1 SQVTM and CDR2 ANQGSEA. This CDR3 has 11 amino acids. The V and J ends lost 8 bases and 5 bases, in that order; junction bases with no gene match: 2. Written as DNA, the CDR3 is TGCAGCCCGACTAGCGGAGATACGCAGTATTTT. Translated, it gives CSPTSGDTQYF.

This sequence joins TRBV6-4 and TRBJ1-6; 10 bases match TRBD1. J lost 2 bases, V lost 3 bases, and 1 base had no gene match. Germline V lookup: CDR1 MRHNA, CDR2 SNTAGT. The CDR3 has 16 residues. This CDR3 is CASSETGGPYNSPLHF. The CDR3 nucleotides are TGTGCCAGCAGTGAGACAGGGGGCCCCTATAATTCACCCCTCCACTTT.

This chain uses TRBV5-1 with TRBJ2-1; perhaps TRBD1 as D (6 bases). CDR1 is SGHRS and CDR2 is YFSETQ in the germline V gene. The CDR3 runs to 15 residues. The V end was cut by 3 bases, the J end by 7 bases, with 17 bases between. CDR3 sequence (DNA): TGCGCCAGCAGCTATGTAGCAGGGGCTCTTAATGAGCAGTTCTTC. This sequence encodes CASSYVAGALNEQFF.

The CDR3 region is CASSQGLKETQYF. In DNA, the CDR3 is TGCGCCAGCAGCCAAGGATTGAAAGAGACCCAGTACTTC. This chain uses TRBV4-1 with TRBJ2-5; no definite D call. V lost 1 base and J 3 bases, leaving 6 bases between the germline ends. Germline CDR1 reads MGHRA; CDR2 reads YSYEKL. The CDR3 spans 13 residues.

CDR3 DNA: TGTGCCATCAGTGAGCATCTAGCCGGCGGAGAGACCCAGTACTTC. This translates into CAISEHLAGGETQYF. The V gene is TRBV10-3, the J gene TRBJ2-5; D is perhaps TRBD2 (5 bases). Trimming removed 2 bases at V and 4 bases at J, with 14 bases between. The CDR3 spans 15 residues. Germline V gene data show CDR1 as ENHRY and CDR2 as SYGVKD.

The rearrangement uses TRBV5-5 and TRBJ2-1, with 10 bases that match TRBD2. Germline CDR1 and CDR2: SGHKS and YYEKEE (reference sequence). The V and J ends lost 4 bases and 8 bases, in that order; junction bases with no gene match: 12. The CDR3 covers 16 residues. CDR3 coding DNA: TGTGCCAGCAGCCCACTAAGGGGACTAGCGAGCGATGAGCAGTTCTTC. This translates into CASSPLRGLASDEQFF.

Comments on this clone: In the same sample, other DNA sequences code for this CDR3. V and J are TRBV6-5 and TRBJ2-2, with D perhaps matching TRBD2 (5 bases). The ends were cut back, 2 bases at V and 4 bases at J, with 8 bases in the middle. From germline, CDR1 is MNHEY and CDR2 SVGAGI. The CDR3 spans 14 residues. CDR3 sequence: CASSYGTSTGELFF. CDR3 in DNA: TGTGCCAGCAGTTACGGAACTAGCACCGGGGAGCTGTTTTTT.

The gene calls are TRBV5-6 and TRBJ1-2, with D maybe TRBD1 (5 bases). Looked up from germline, CDR1 is SGHDT and CDR2 is YYEEEE. The CDR3 totals 13 residues. The V gene lost 4 bases and the J gene lost 3 bases, with 10 bases spanning the gap. This CDR3 reads CASSQGLDYGYTF. The CDR3 DNA sequence: TGTGCCAGCAGCCAGGGTCTGGACTATGGCTACACCTTC.

This chain links TRBV30 with TRBJ1-5, with TRBD1 matching 7 bases. Losses at the gene ends were 4 bases for V and 4 bases for J; bases not matched to a gene: 10. Germline values: CDR1 GTSNPN, CDR2 SVGIG (reference sequence). The CDR3 sequence is 15 residues long. The CDR3 is CAWTLGQVSNQPQHF. CDR3 sequence (DNA): TGTGCCTGGACCCTAGGACAGGTTTCAAATCAGCCCCAGCATTTT.

The DNA of the CDR3 is TGTGCCAGAAGCTTGGCCTCGGGACCTTCCTACGAGCAGTACTTC. This translates into CARSLASGPSYEQYF. The rearrangement uses TRBV5-3 and TRBJ2-7; D tentatively reads TRBD1 or TRBD2 (5 bases each). TRBV5-3 falls under the ORF class, with uncertain function. Trimming left V 0 bases short and J 1 base short, with 11 bases between. This CDR3 has 15 amino acids.

V usage is TRBV4-3 and J usage is TRBJ2-4; the D is unclear. Germline V CDR1 and CDR2: LGHNA, YSLEER. Trimming took 0 bases from V and 3 from J, leaving 9 bases between them. This CDR3 is built from 15 residues. CDR3 sequence (DNA): TGCGCCAGCAGCCAAGATTTGCAGTTCAAAAACATTCAGTACTTC. Residues: CASSQDLQFKNIQYF.

The V and J genes are TRBV5-1 and TRBJ2-5, with unresolved D. The CDR3 consists of 14 residues. In germline, CDR1 is SGHRS, CDR2 YFSETQ. Between the trimmed V and J ends, which lost 4 bases and 4 bases, there was a span of 14 bases. CDR3: CASSPLVYSETQYF. CDR3 DNA: TGCGCCAGCAGCCCTCTAGTGTACTCAGAGACCCAGTACTTC.

As for this clone: Other nucleotide sequences in the sample specify the same CDR3. The chain uses TRBV6-5 and TRBJ1-2; D perhaps matches TRBD1 (6 bases). Trimming took 6 bases from V and 8 from J, leaving 16 bases between them. The CDR3 spans 13 residues. Germline CDR1 reads MNHEY; CDR2 reads SVGAGI. The CDR3 protein is CASRGGQGFGYTF. The CDR3 DNA follows: TGTGCCAGCAGGGGGGGGCAGGGCTTCGGCTACACCTTC.

The chain recombines TRBV25-1 with TRBJ2-7; D ambiguous. Germline V CDR1 and CDR2: MGHDK, SYGVNS. This CDR3 comprises 15 residues. Trimming left V 3 bases short and J 4 bases short, with 16 bases between. The CDR3 DNA sequence: TGTGCCAGCAGTGAGGGCTGGCGGATGGGATACGAGCAGTACTTC. Protein sequence: CASSEGWRMGYEQYF.

This sequence joins TRBV25-1 and TRBJ2-7, with D tentatively TRBD1 (5 bases). CDR1 MGHDK and CDR2 SYGVNS come from the germline V gene. Deletions cut 0 bases from V and 1 base from J, with 16 bases between. This CDR3 contains 17 residues. The CDR3 nucleotides read TGTGCCAGCAGTGAATATAGCATAGGACACCAATCCTACGAGCAGTACTTC. Its protein is CASSEYSIGHQSYEQYF.

J is TRBJ1-4 and V is TRBV2, with D maybe TRBD1 (5 bases). The CDR3 contains 11 residues. V lost 4 bases, J lost 8 bases, and 5 bases lay in between. Germline lookup yields CDR1 SNHLY and CDR2 FYNNEI. The CDR3 DNA follows: TGTGCCAGCAGTGGGGGCGAAAAACTGTTTTTT. It translates to CASSGGEKLFF.

About this clone itself: The sample contains more than one DNA sequence encoding this CDR3. This sequence joins TRBV7-9 and TRBJ2-5, with 10 positions matching TRBD1. Germline V gives CDR1 SEHNR, CDR2 FQNEAQ (reference sequence). The trim removed 4 bases at V and 5 bases at J, leaving 7 bases unmatched. The CDR3 consists of 15 residues. Here the CDR3 DNA reads TGTGCCAGCAGCTCTTGGACAGGGGGTTTGGAGACCCAGTACTTC. Encoded protein: CASSSWTGGLETQYF.

The rearrangement joins TRBV10-1 to TRBJ2-7, with 7 bases aligning to TRBD1. CDR1 is WNHNN and CDR2 is SYGVQD in the germline V gene (reference sequence). J lost 1 base, V lost 1 base, and 4 bases had no gene match. This CDR3 has 15 amino acids. In DNA form, the CDR3 reads TGCGCCAGCAGTGAGTTCGGGACAGCTTCCTACGAGCAGTACTTC. Residues: CASSEFGTASYEQYF.

This clone was observed a single time. The chain recombines TRBV7-9 with TRBJ1-2, with 7 positions matching TRBD1. CDR3 length: 15 amino acids. CDR1 and CDR2 (germline): SEHNR, FQNEAQ (reference sequence). V dropped 5 bases and J dropped 2; count of bases not matched to a gene: 8. The CDR3 sequence: CASSTSGTANYGYTF. CDR3 sequence (DNA): TGTGCCAGCAGCACCTCTGGGACAGCGAACTATGGCTACACCTTC.

The V gene is TRBV28, the J gene TRBJ1-2; possible D gene TRBD1, 6 bases. With 7 bases removed from V and 4 bases from J, the gap between germline ends came to 19 bases. Germline V gene lookup returns CDR1 MDHEN and CDR2 SYDVKM. The CDR3 extends over 15 amino acids. The CDR3 is CASNPRDNYSYGYTF. The DNA for the CDR3 is TGTGCCAGCAACCCCCGGGACAACTACTCCTATGGCTACACCTTC.

The CDR3 region is CASSLDGTGFYEQYF. The DNA of the CDR3 is TGTGCCAGCAGCTTAGATGGGACAGGGTTTTACGAGCAGTACTTC. V gene TRBV11-2 combines with J gene TRBJ2-7, with 9 bases matching TRBD1. Germline-derived CDR1 and CDR2 are SGHAT and FQNNGV. CDR3 length equals 15 residues. The V and J ends lost 0 bases and 4 bases, in that order; junction bases with no gene match: 4.

The chain links TRBV9 to TRBJ2-7, with D tentatively TRBD2 (6 bases). Germline assignment: CDR1 SGDLS and CDR2 YYNGEE. The CDR3 is made up of 14 amino acids. V dropped 4 bases and J dropped 4 bases, with 15 bases sitting between them. The CDR3 spells CASSPAGLEYEQYF. The CDR3 DNA is TGTGCCAGCAGCCCCGCGGGGTTGGAATACGAGCAGTACTTC.

The chain links TRBV4-3 to TRBJ2-3, with TRBD2 identical over 8 bases. The CDR3 is 16 residues long. J was trimmed by 2 bases and V by 1 base; bases with no gene match: 5. CDR1 is LGHNA, CDR2 YSLEER, per germline. CDR3 protein: CASSQGLAGLTDTQYF. CDR3 DNA: TGCGCCAGCAGCCAAGGGCTAGCGGGTCTCACAGATACGCAGTATTTT.